The 30 T cell receptor beta chains below all came from one sample that was sequenced in a study of T cells in Graves' hyperthyroidism and ophthalmopathy. Amplification targeted TCR beta CDR3 regions from RNA transcripts. Primed by the HTBI set, a first-round RT-PCR was run on the TCR CDR3. TCRdb used MiXCR to reprocess the multiplex PCR reads, holding one entry per CDR3 protein. Of 500,000 to 650,000 distinct CDR3 sequences in the sample, 14% were seen once. The material sequenced was blood. Source of these receptors: a woman between 35 and 50 years old with Graves' hyperthyroidism.

This sequence joins TRBV14 and TRBJ2-5; 9 bases map to TRBD2. J gave up 9 bases and V 1 base, and 6 bases lay outside the gene matches. Per germline, CDR1 SGHDN and CDR2 FVKESK. This CDR3 spans 14 amino acids. CDR3 in DNA: TGTGCCAGCAGCCAAGTACTAGCGGGCCGCCCCCAGTACTTC. This sequence encodes CASSQVLAGRPQYF.

This clonotype was detected many times. The chain carries TRBV30 and TRBJ1-1; D is unclear. The CDR3 is made up of 13 amino acids. With 2 bases removed from V and 5 bases from J, the gap between germline ends came to 12 bases. Germline-derived CDR1 and CDR2 are GTSNPN and SVGIG (reference sequence). For the CDR3, the DNA is TGTGCCTGGAGTCGGGAGGGAGGGACTGAAGCTTTCTTT. This gives the protein CAWSREGGTEAFF.

In its sample, this clonotype was seen many times. The chain employs TRBV28 and TRBJ1-2, with 9 bases that match TRBD1. Germline V CDR1 and CDR2: MDHEN, SYDVKM. V shed 3 bases and J 4 bases; nucleotides not matched to a gene: 6. This CDR3 region has 15 residues. CDR3 bases: TGTGCCAGCAGTTTGACAGGGGGGTTTGGCTATGGCTACACCTTC. Its protein is CASSLTGGFGYGYTF.

As to this clonotype: Because it lacks the conserved phenylalanine or tryptophan at the end, this CDR3 is likely a read error. V gene TRBV18 combines with J gene TRBJ1-3; D remains unclear. This CDR3 has 15 amino acids. V lost 0 bases and J 2 bases, leaving 8 bases between the germline ends. Germline lookup yields CDR1 KGHSH and CDR2 LQKENI. This chain's CDR3 is CASSPPMGTGNTIYL. The CDR3 nucleotides are TGTGCCAGCTCACCACCGATGGGGACTGGAAACACCATATATCTT.

This clonotype has only a few counts. The chain links TRBV11-2 to TRBJ2-7; 9 bases match TRBD2. Germline trimming cut 5 bases from V and 3 bases from J; bases unmatched to any gene: 26. Germline V gene data show CDR1 as SGHAT and CDR2 as FQNNGV. The CDR3 runs 21 residues. The CDR3 DNA reads TGTGCCAGCAGCCCATTTTGGGTGTTGATAGCGGGAGCCCCTAAGGTCTACGAGCAGTACTTC. This codes for CASSPFWVLIAGAPKVYEQYF.

In this sample, this clonotype turned up many times. The genes are TRBV7-8 and TRBJ2-7, with D possibly TRBD2 on 5 matching bases. The CDR3 runs to 14 residues. V was shortened by 3 bases and J by 1 base, with 10 bases between the two germline ends. The germline V gene encodes CDR1 SGHVS and CDR2 FQNEAQ. CDR3 DNA: TGTGCCAGCAGCTTGGGAGAACTGTCCTACGAGCAGTACTTC. It specifies CASSLGELSYEQYF.

The chain joins TRBV5-5 to TRBJ2-3; TRBD1 might be the D (6 bases). This CDR3 contains 17 residues. Germline values: CDR1 SGHKS, CDR2 YYEKEE (reference sequence). The V end lost 4 bases, the J end lost 2 bases, and 20 bases lay between the germline ends. The CDR3 DNA is TGTGCCAGCAGCCCTCCGAGGGCAACAGGGACCACAGATACGCAGTATTTT. Translating gives CASSPPRATGTTDTQYF.

This clonotype was seen only a few times. The rearrangement uses TRBV28 and TRBJ2-5; the match to TRBD2 covers 14 bases. This CDR3 is built from 15 residues. Trimming at V came to 6 bases and at J to 2 bases, leaving 2 bases not matched to a gene. The V gene's germline CDR1 is MDHEN and CDR2 SYDVKM. The CDR3 DNA follows: TGTGCCAGCAGGGGACTAGCGGGAGTTCAAGAGACCCAGTACTTC. This gives the protein CASRGLAGVQETQYF. The variable domain in full, with the rest retrieved from reference TRBV28 and TRBJ2-5, is DVKVTQSSRYLVKRTGEKVFLECVQDMDHENMFWYRQDPGLGLRLIYFSYDVKMKEKGDIPEGYSVSREKKERFSLILESASTNQTSMYLCASRGLAGVQETQYFGPGTRLLVL.

This clonotype was picked up a small number of times. The CDR3 loop is CASSLYIQWEDEKLFF. CDR3 coding DNA: TGTGCCAGCAGCTTGTATATCCAGTGGGAGGATGAAAAACTGTTTTTT. This sequence joins TRBV5-6 and TRBJ1-4; D is uncertain. Germline-derived CDR1 and CDR2 are SGHDT and YYEEEE. CDR3 size: 16 residues. Deletions cut 1 base from V and 6 bases from J, with 16 bases between.

The chain has TRBV2 and TRBJ2-2; 8 nucleotides line up with TRBD2. CDR3 length: 15 residues. J was trimmed by 6 bases and V by 5 bases; bases with no gene match: 8. Germline CDR1 and CDR2: SNHLY and FYNNEI. The CDR3 protein is CASSTRTSSPGELFF. CDR3 DNA sequence: TGTGCCAGCAGTACAAGGACTAGCTCCCCCGGGGAGCTGTTTTTT. Filled out from reference TRBV2 and TRBJ2-2, the complete variable domain reads EPEVTQTPSHQVTQMGQEVILRCVPISNHLYFYWYRQILGQKVEFLVSFYNNEISEKSEIFDDQFSVERPDGSNFTLKIRSTKLEDSAMYFCASSTRTSSPGELFFGEGSRLTVL.

This chain joins TRBV19 and TRBJ1-3, with 7 nucleotides matching TRBD1. The CDR3 length is 15 residues. Trimming at V came to 7 bases and at J to 0 bases, leaving 6 bases not matched to a gene. The germline CDR1 and CDR2 sequences are LNHDA and SQIVND (reference sequence). The CDR3 loop reads CASKTDRFSGNTIYF. Written as DNA, the CDR3 is TGTGCCAGTAAAACGGACAGGTTCTCTGGAAACACCATATATTTT.

This clonotype was counted only a few times. The V call is TRBV7-2, the J call TRBJ2-3; 10 bases map to TRBD1. The J segment lost 1 base and the V segment lost 5 bases, leaving 9 bases of the junction unmatched. There are 17 residues in the CDR3. The germline CDR1 and CDR2 sequences are SGHTA and FQGNSA. CDR3 in amino acids: CASSPYTGTGGTDTQYF. CDR3 in DNA: TGTGCCAGCAGCCCCTACACCGGGACAGGGGGCACAGATACGCAGTATTTT.

This chain uses TRBV7-9 with TRBJ2-3, with TRBD2 matching over 8 bases. The CDR3 loop spans 13 amino acids. Germline loops: CDR1 SEHNR, CDR2 FQNEAQ (reference sequence). V lost 10 bases, J lost 3 bases, and 6 bases stayed unmatched. CDR3 residues: CATAGGATDTQYF. In DNA form, the CDR3 reads TGTGCCACGGCGGGGGGCGCGACAGATACGCAGTATTTT.

The sample holds many counts of this clonotype. The J gene is TRBJ2-5, the V gene TRBV3-1; 11 positions match TRBD2. Losses at the gene ends were 4 bases for V and 5 bases for J; bases not matched to a gene: 6. Per germline, CDR1 LGHDT and CDR2 YNNKEL (reference sequence). CDR3 size: 15 residues. CDR3 nucleotide sequence: TGTGCCAGCAGCCTACTAGCGGGAGTTGGTGAGACCCAGTACTTC. Protein sequence: CASSLLAGVGETQYF.

This clonotype occurred once. This may arise from a read error, as a much more abundant clone is one base away. The chain uses TRBV27 and TRBJ2-7, with 10 bases lining up with TRBD2. The CDR3 has 14 residues. The ends lost 5 bases at V and 7 bases at J; junction bases unmatched: 8. Germline V gene sequence: CDR1 MNHEY, CDR2 SMNVEV (reference sequence). In DNA form, the CDR3 reads TGTGCCAGCAGTCCCCTAGCGGGAGCGGTTGAGCAGTACTTC. Translating gives CASSPLAGAVEQYF.

There are many counts of this clonotype. The gene calls are TRBV28 and TRBJ2-7; a weak D match, TRBD1 (6 bases). CDR1 and CDR2 from the germline V gene are MDHEN and SYDVKM. The CDR3 is 12 amino acids. V lost 3 bases to trimming and J lost 6 bases, with 9 bases between them. The CDR3 sequence is CASSFGQSEQYF. The CDR3 bases are TGTGCCAGCAGTTTTGGACAGTCCGAGCAGTACTTC.

This clonotype was seen repeatedly, ten times or more. V is TRBV30 and J is TRBJ1-3; a possible D gene is TRBD1 (6 bases). CDR1 and CDR2 from the germline V gene are GTSNPN and SVGIG (reference sequence). This CDR3 spans 13 amino acids. The V end lost 7 bases, the J end lost 4 bases, and 14 bases lay between the germline ends. CDR3 DNA sequence: TGTGCCTCCTTGGGGGGGGCCGGAAACACCATATATTTT. It specifies CASLGGAGNTIYF.

This clonotype was picked up a small number of times. The chain has TRBV10-1 and TRBJ2-7; 7 bases map to TRBD2. Per the germline V gene, CDR1 is WNHNN and CDR2 is SYGVQD (reference sequence). The CDR3 is 14 amino acids. V was clipped by 3 bases and J by 6 bases; unmatched bases: 8. CDR3 DNA sequence: TGCGCCAGCAGTGACGGGGCGGGAGTAAGCGAGCAGTACTTC. Translated, it gives CASSDGAGVSEQYF.

In this sample, this clonotype turned up a few times. The chain combines TRBV7-9 with TRBJ2-2; 10 bases map to TRBD2. V was clipped by 2 bases and J by 3 bases; unmatched bases: 12. This CDR3 comprises 19 residues. Germline V gene lookup returns CDR1 SEHNR and CDR2 FQNEAQ (reference sequence). The DNA of the CDR3 is TGTGCCAGCAGCTTACTGGAGCTACTAGCGGGAATGCACACCGGGGAGCTGTTTTTT. Its protein is CASSLLELLAGMHTGELFF.

At least ten counts were recorded for this clonotype. J is TRBJ2-1 and V is TRBV27, with D perhaps given as TRBD1 or TRBD2 (5 bases each). CDR1 is MNHEY and CDR2 is SMNVEV in the germline V gene (reference sequence). V was cut by 7 bases and J by 8 bases, with 27 bases left in between. This CDR3 spans 17 amino acids. The CDR3 sequence is CASKLSPEASLGHEQFF. The DNA of the CDR3 is TGTGCCAGCAAACTCTCTCCGGAGGCTTCCTTGGGGCATGAGCAGTTCTTC.

This clonotype was observed a handful of times. The V call is TRBV19, the J call TRBJ2-2; 10 nucleotides match TRBD2. CDR3 size: 16 residues. With 6 bases clipped from V and 4 bases from J, the junction kept 8 bases outside the gene matches. CDR1 and CDR2 (germline): LNHDA, SQIVND (reference sequence). This chain's CDR3 is CASREGTSESTGELFF. The DNA of the CDR3 is TGTGCCAGTAGGGAAGGGACTAGCGAAAGCACCGGGGAGCTGTTTTTT.

This clonotype occurred many times. The rearrangement links TRBV5-4 to TRBJ2-3, with 7 bases lining up with TRBD1. The CDR3 runs to 14 residues. Germline V lookup: CDR1 SGHNT, CDR2 YYREEE (reference sequence). Unmatched junction bases numbered 7, after V lost 4 bases and J lost 5 bases. As DNA, the CDR3 is TGTGCCAGCAGCCTCGGACAGGTACAAGATACGCAGTATTTT. Its translation is CASSLGQVQDTQYF.

The V and J genes are TRBV5-5 and TRBJ2-5; the D gene is possibly TRBD1 (5 bases). This CDR3 spans 15 amino acids. With 2 bases removed from V and 2 bases from J, the gap between germline ends came to 13 bases. Germline V gene sequence: CDR1 SGHKS, CDR2 YYEKEE (reference sequence). The CDR3 is CASSFTDSPQETQYF. The CDR3 DNA sequence: TGTGCCAGCAGCTTTACCGACAGCCCTCAAGAGACCCAGTACTTC.

This clonotype is a singleton in its sample. With a much larger clone just one base away, this may be a read error. CDR3 loop: CSAFLAGYAGELFF. In nucleotides, the CDR3 is TGCAGTGCGTTCCTAGCGGGGTACGCCGGGGAGCTGTTTTTT. The V gene is TRBV20-1, the J gene TRBJ2-2; 9 positions match TRBD2. V dropped 6 bases and J dropped 6; count of bases not matched to a gene: 8. Germline V CDR1 and CDR2: DFQATT, SNEGSKA (reference sequence). The CDR3 extends over 14 amino acids.

This clonotype has a handful of counts. The chain joins TRBV3-1 to TRBJ1-2; a possible D gene is TRBD1 (5 bases). Germline V gives CDR1 LGHDT, CDR2 YNNKEL (reference sequence). The ends were cut back, 6 bases at V and 8 bases at J, with 16 bases in the middle. The CDR3 extends over 13 amino acids. The CDR3 DNA reads as TGTGCCAGCAGTCCCGACTGGAAGGGGGGCTACACCTTC. Residues: CASSPDWKGGYTF.

CDR3 in DNA: TGTGCCAGCTCACCGCCTTCGGCGAACACTGAAGCTTTCTTT. Protein product: CASSPPSANTEAFF. This chain connects TRBV18 to TRBJ1-1; D call uncertain. This CDR3 region has 14 residues. Germline V gene data show CDR1 as KGHSH and CDR2 as LQKENI. V lost 3 bases and J 1 base, leaving 9 bases between the germline ends.

This clonotype has more than one count but fewer than ten. Its ends do not fully match the called genes, so a read error is possible. The chain is built from TRBV15 and TRBJ1-5; 7 bases are a match to TRBD1. CDR3 length: 15 amino acids. Per the germline V gene, CDR1 is LNHNV and CDR2 is YYDKDF (reference sequence). CDR3 in DNA: TGTGCCACCAGTAGAGACGAGGGGGCGAAACGGCCCCAGCATTTT. Translating gives CATSRDEGAKRPQHF.

This clonotype showed up many times. The chain employs TRBV12-3 or TRBV12-4 and TRBJ2-7, with D possibly being TRBD1 (6 bases). Trimming shortened V by 5 bases and J by 6 bases, and 20 bases separated the two germline ends. The CDR3 has 15 residues. CDR3 nucleotides: TGTGCCAGCAGTCCGTTAGATGGGGGCCCAGTCGAGCAGTACTTC. The encoded protein is CASSPLDGGPVEQYF.

This clonotype was counted at least ten times. This chain uses TRBV2 with TRBJ2-3; no definite D call. CDR1 and CDR2 (germline): SNHLY, FYNNEI. This CDR3 comprises 11 residues. V was cut by 6 bases and J by 6 bases, with 7 bases left in between. CDR3 protein: CASRAGDTQYF. As DNA, the CDR3 is TGTGCCAGCAGGGCAGGTGATACGCAGTATTTT.

The rearrangement links TRBV9 to TRBJ2-1; D gene unclear. The V and J ends lost 4 bases and 6 bases respectively, with 11 bases between them. The CDR3 has 13 amino acids. Per the germline V gene, CDR1 is SGDLS and CDR2 is YYNGEE. As DNA, the CDR3 is TGTGCCAGCAGCCCTCCCGAATTCAATGAGCAGTTCTTC. Encoded protein: CASSPPEFNEQFF.